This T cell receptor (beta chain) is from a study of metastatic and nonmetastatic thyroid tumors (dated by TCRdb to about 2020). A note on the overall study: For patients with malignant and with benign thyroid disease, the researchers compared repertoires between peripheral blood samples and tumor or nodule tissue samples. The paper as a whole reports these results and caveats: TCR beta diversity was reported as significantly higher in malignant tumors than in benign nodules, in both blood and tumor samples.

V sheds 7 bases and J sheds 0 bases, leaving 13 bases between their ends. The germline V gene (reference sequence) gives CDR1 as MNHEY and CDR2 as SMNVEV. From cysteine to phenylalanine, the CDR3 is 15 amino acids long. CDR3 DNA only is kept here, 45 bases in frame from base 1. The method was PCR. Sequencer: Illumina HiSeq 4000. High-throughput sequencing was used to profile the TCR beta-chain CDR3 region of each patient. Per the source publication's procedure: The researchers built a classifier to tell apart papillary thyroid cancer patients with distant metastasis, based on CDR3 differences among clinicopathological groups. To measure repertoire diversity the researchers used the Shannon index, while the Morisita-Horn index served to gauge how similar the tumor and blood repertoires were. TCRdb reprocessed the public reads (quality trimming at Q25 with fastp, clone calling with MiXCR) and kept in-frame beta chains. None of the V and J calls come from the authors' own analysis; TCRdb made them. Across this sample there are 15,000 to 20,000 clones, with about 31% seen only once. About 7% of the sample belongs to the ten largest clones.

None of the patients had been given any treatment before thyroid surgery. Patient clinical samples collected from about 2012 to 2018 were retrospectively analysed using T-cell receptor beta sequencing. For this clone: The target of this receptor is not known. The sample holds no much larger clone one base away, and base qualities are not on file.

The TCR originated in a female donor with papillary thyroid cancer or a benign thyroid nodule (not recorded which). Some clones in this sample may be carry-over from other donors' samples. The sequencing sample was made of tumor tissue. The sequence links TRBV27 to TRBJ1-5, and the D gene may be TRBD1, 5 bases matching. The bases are TGTGCCAGCAAGTCAGGGACGGGTAGCAATCAGCCCCAGCATTTT. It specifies CASKSGTGSNQPQHF.